This entry lists 9 T cell receptor beta chains sequenced from one sample in a study of blood T cell repertoires in COVID-19. TCRdb's copy holds only in-frame clones and misses some; the assay was immunoSEQ multiplex PCR. The table lists tens of thousands of clones, about nine tenths of them singletons, with around a fifth in the top ten. Source material: peripheral blood. The receptor source for this set is a woman in her forties or fifties with active or convalescent COVID-19.

This rearrangement joins TRBV6-5 to TRBJ2-1; TRBD1 matches at 9 bases. The CDR3 sequence is 14 residues long. V lost 3 bases, J lost 9 bases, and 6 bases stayed unmatched. Germline V gives CDR1 MNHEY, CDR2 SVGAGI. The CDR3 reads CASSYGTGTGEQFF. Here the CDR3 DNA reads TGTGCCAGCAGTTATGGGACAGGGACCGGTGAGCAGTTCTTC.

The V and J genes are TRBV2 and TRBJ1-6, with 7 positions matching TRBD1. V trimming: 7 bases; J trimming: 9 bases; junction bases outside the gene matches: 12. The CDR3 contains 15 residues. Germline CDR1 and CDR2: SNHLY and FYNNEI. This chain's CDR3 is CASTQNRDSFSPLHF. The CDR3 nucleotides are TGTGCCAGCACCCAAAACCGGGACAGCTTTTCACCCCTCCACTTT.

This clone is a singleton in its sample. The rearrangement uses TRBV18 and TRBJ2-1; TRBD2 matches at 14 bases. Germline CDR1 KGHSH, CDR2 LQKENI. CDR3 length equals 16 residues. V was clipped by 3 bases and J by 9 bases; unmatched bases: 7. CDR3 sequence: CASSPPGLAGVTEQFF. For the CDR3, the DNA is TGTGCCAGCTCACCCCCGGGACTAGCGGGAGTTACTGAGCAGTTCTTC.

V gene TRBV9 combines with J gene TRBJ1-4; 7 bases match TRBD1. This CDR3 is 15 amino acids long. V lost 4 bases and J lost 4; bases outside the gene matches: 7. Germline lookup yields CDR1 SGDLS and CDR2 YYNGEE. CDR3 sequence reads: CASSPGQADNEKLFF. For the CDR3, the DNA is TGTGCCAGCAGCCCAGGACAGGCTGATAATGAAAAACTGTTTTTT.

This chain uses TRBV21-1 with TRBJ2-5; the D call TRBD2 from the table was never checked on the DNA. TRBV21-1 is deemed a pseudogene. The CDR3 is 13 amino acids. CDR3 protein: CASSKGLEETQYF. CDR3 DNA: TGTGCCAGCAGCAAAGGACTAGAAGAGACCCAGTACTTC.

This clone was seen only a few times. The chain recombines TRBV6-2 or TRBV6-3 with TRBJ2-7; no firm D call. The length of the CDR3 is 13 residues. V dropped 3 bases and J dropped 2 bases, with 8 bases sitting between them. Germline CDR1 is MNHEY and CDR2 is SVGEGT. The CDR3 bases are TGTGCCAGCAGTTATTTACTTCCCTACGAGCAGTACTTC. It codes for CASSYLLPYEQYF.

The chain couples TRBV7-3 to TRBJ2-6; D is perhaps TRBD1 (5 bases). Germline-derived CDR1 and CDR2 are SGHTA and FQGTGA. The CDR3 totals 15 residues. Trimming pared 6 bases from V and 4 bases from J, leaving 13 bases between. CDR3 residues: CASSVQGSGANVLTF. The CDR3 DNA reads as TGTGCCAGCAGTGTTCAGGGTTCCGGGGCCAACGTCCTGACTTTC.

The CDR3 nucleotides read TGTGCCAGCATTCAGGGCACGGGAGTATACTACGAGCAGTACTTC. It translates to CASIQGTGVYYEQYF. The V and J genes are TRBV5-6 and TRBJ2-7; D is perhaps TRBD2 (6 bases). The V end was cut by 6 bases, the J end by 3 bases, with 19 bases between. Germline CDR1 and CDR2: SGHDT and YYEEEE. The CDR3 has 15 amino acids.

The chain carries TRBV5-6 and TRBJ2-1; TRBD2 might be the D (6 bases). In germline, CDR1 is SGHDT, CDR2 YYEEEE. The germline V and J ends were trimmed by 8 bases and 1 base, with 16 bases remaining between them. The CDR3 has 15 residues. The chain's CDR3 is CASRRFGSSYNEQFF. CDR3 in DNA: TGTGCCAGTAGGAGGTTCGGGAGTTCCTACAATGAGCAGTTCTTC.